Presented here are 6 T cell receptor beta chains from one specimen sequenced in a study of T cells after posttransplantation cyclophosphamide. Sequenced by immunoSEQ multiplex PCR; TCRdb stores in-frame clones only, minus some. This sample has fewer than 45,000 clones, with over 75% found just once. Treatment was busulfan-fludarabine conditioning, a marrow graft, and cyclophosphamide on days +3 and +4. Sequencing was performed on CD4+ T cells sorted from blood, taken around 2,000 days after a stem cell transplant with posttransplant cyclophosphamide. Source of these receptors: a female patient aged 40 to 50 who received an allogeneic stem cell transplant from a related donor, was CMV-positive, and had no GVHD. Some T cells may possibly be graft donor cells.

The V call is TRBV6-4, the J call TRBJ2-3; 8 positions match TRBD1. CDR3 length: 14 residues. Germline assignment: CDR1 MRHNA and CDR2 SNTAGT. The trim removed 6 bases at V and 2 bases at J, leaving 4 bases unmatched. The CDR3 region has the DNA TGTGCCAGCAGACAGACAGGGGTCACAGATACGCAGTATTTT. Its translation is CASRQTGVTDTQYF.

The chain employs TRBV5-4 and TRBJ1-1; 7 nucleotides match TRBD1. Trimming took 3 bases from V and 0 from J; bases not matched to a gene: 8. This CDR3 contains 16 residues. Germline CDR1 and CDR2: SGHNT and YYREEE (reference sequence). In DNA form, the CDR3 reads TGTGCCAGCAGCTCCGTGGGACAGCGCCTGAACACTGAAGCTTTCTTT. Translation gives CASSSVGQRLNTEAFF.

The chain links TRBV29-1 to TRBJ2-7; 8 bases match TRBD1. Germline CDR1 is SQVTM and CDR2 is ANQGSEA. Unmatched junction bases numbered 8, after V lost 8 bases and J lost 5 bases. CDR3 size: 12 residues. CDR3 DNA: TGCAGCTTTCGGACAGGGATTCACGAGCAGTACTTC. This encodes CSFRTGIHEQYF.

The CDR3: CSAADRDNSPLHF. CDR3 nucleotide sequence: TGCAGCGCCGCGGACAGGGATAATTCACCCCTCCACTTT. V usage is TRBV29-1 and J usage is TRBJ1-6, with 8 bases fitting TRBD1. The V and J ends lost 7 bases and 5 bases, in that order; junction bases with no gene match: 4. The CDR3 sequence is 13 residues long. Germline CDR1 SQVTM, CDR2 ANQGSEA.

This chain links TRBV19 with TRBJ2-1; 10 bases line up with TRBD2. The V and J ends lost 2 bases and 4 bases, in that order; junction bases with no gene match: 11. The CDR3 length is 18 residues. Germline CDR1 reads LNHDA; CDR2 reads SQIVND (reference sequence). The chain's CDR3 is CASSIRLAGALPYNEQFF. CDR3 bases: TGTGCCAGTAGTATAAGGCTAGCGGGGGCCTTACCTTACAATGAGCAGTTCTTC.

This clone was detected once. The chain recombines TRBV27 with TRBJ2-7; 7 bases fit TRBD2. Germline V gene sequence: CDR1 MNHEY, CDR2 SMNVEV (reference sequence). The CDR3 spans 11 residues. The ends lost 8 bases at V and 9 bases at J; junction bases unmatched: 7. The CDR3 sequence: CASGGVQGQYF. As DNA, the CDR3 is TGTGCCAGCGGGGGGGTTCAGGGGCAGTACTTC.